Detailed here is one T cell receptor beta chain. Its antigen is still unknown. Since a much larger clone is just one base distant, this may be a read error. TCR beta CDR3 sequences were amplified from RNA transcripts. The HTBI primer set was used in a first-round RT-PCR of the TCR CDR3. MiXCR, applied by TCRdb to the multiplex PCR reads, yields one record per CDR3 protein. The table includes approximately 300,000 distinct CDR3 sequences, over 15% detected once. The data derive from a study of T cells in Graves' hyperthyroidism and ophthalmopathy. Study-wide findings and caveats: Most clonotypes that expanded in the thyroid above 0.001 also showed up in blood.

Trimming pared 4 bases from V and 8 bases from J, leaving 21 bases between. Per the germline V gene, CDR1 is SQVTM and CDR2 is ANQGSEA. The CDR3 extends over 15 amino acids. Sequencing was done on a sample of blood. The rearrangement joins TRBV29-1 to TRBJ2-1, with D possibly matching TRBD2 (5 bases). The clonotype comes from a woman aged 55 to 70 with Graves' ophthalmopathy. The CDR3, as DNA: TGCAGCGTTGCATCTTTATCGGGAAGCCGGGATGAGCAGTTCTTC. The encoded protein is CSVASLSGSRDEQFF.